Detailed here is one T cell receptor (beta chain). Its target is unknown. These data come from a study of CD8+CD57+ T cells in acquired aplastic anemia. Study-wide background: When averaged, DNA from sorted CD4+ and CD8+ cells came to about 3 ug.

Researchers used genomic DNA as the template to profile TCR beta VDJ and CDR3. TCRdb redid the calling of the reads with MiXCR, one entry per CDR3 protein. Of approximately 190,000 distinct CDR3 sequences listed, approximately 48% are singletons. Study-wide results and limits: In CD8+ cells, Simpson's diversity showed no significant difference between patients and controls.

CD8+CD57+ cell expansion, shown by flow cytometry, had occurred in the patients selected for sequencing. All patients had severe acquired aplastic anemia. V was clipped by 6 bases and J by 1 base; unmatched bases: 5. This CDR3 is 14 amino acids long. Germline-derived CDR1 and CDR2 are ENHRY and SYGVKD. The V call is TRBV10-3, the J call TRBJ1-2; 7 positions agree with TRBD1. This TCR was sampled from a human donor with aplastic anemia. Specimen: sorted CD4+, CD8+, or CD8+CD57+ T cells (not recorded which) from PBMCs. CDR3 sequence: CAISEGDSNYGYTF. As DNA, the CDR3 is TGTGCCATCAGCGAGGGGGACAGTAACTATGGCTACACCTTC.